The T cell receptor beta chain under discussion was sequenced for a study of cytomegalovirus exposure and HLA in healthy donors (dated by TCRdb to 2016 to 2017). For the study in its entirety: An earlier analysis of several hundred of the donors reported 250 to 300 Gb of sequence data and 120 million or so unique TCR beta sequences from 150 million to 200 million T cells. An early release that covered several hundred HLA-typed donors contained approximately 320 gigabases of sequencing data and 70 million to 100 million unique TCR sequences. The genetic ancestry cluster associated with self-reported Caucasian donors included about 84% of the approximately 430 genotyped donors. The study aimed to test whether signatures of past pathogen exposure could be identified by cataloging public T cell receptors. The study used immunosequencing to profile the T cell repertoires of about 670 subjects and linked those repertoires to cytomegalovirus serostatus. A separate validation cohort of 100 to 150 different subjects was used in addition to the 666-subject first cohort. To predict cytomegalovirus infection status, the study combined high-throughput TCR immunosequencing, statistical association of individual TCRs with disease status, and machine learning. A later analysis re-examined previously published TCR beta repertoires from 610 or so donors and added high-resolution HLA genotyping to investigate patterns of TCR occurrence. Rather than drawing on any new phenotypic data, the later analysis identified candidate immune exposures from TCR beta sequences and the way those sequences occurred across donors. In an earlier analysis of 587 of the donors, high-throughput TCR beta sequencing was used to judge whether each TCR beta V gene segment behaved as functional or pseudogenic. Donor age, sex, ethnicity and CMV serostatus were compiled together with the repertoire data. A later genetic analysis took genome-wide SNP genotypes for about 55% of the 666 donors and used that subset as a discovery cohort. Every repertoire in the discovery cohort had been generated on one and the same sequencing platform. Both class I and class II loci were covered by HLA typing, at four-digit resolution. The number of typed donors differed by locus: about 620-640 for A, B, C, DRB1 and DQB1; 500 to 550 for DQA1; fewer than 610 for DPA1; and approximately 450 for DPB1. Four or five DR-DQ haplotypes were handled as single units for association and clustering because linkage in the cohort was strong. On average, 235,054 unique TCR beta nucleotide sequences were sequenced per donor among more than 350 genotyped donors of the cohort, with roughly 19% of those sequences being non-productive. Broad study findings and their caveats: Strong co-occurrence of HLA alleles, especially DR and DQ, made assigning TCR associations to individual alleles difficult. A later analysis found that HLA-associated TCR beta chains were more clonally expanded and had lower generation probabilities than equally common non-associated chains. Some IMGT-functional V segments, including TRBV6-2 and TRBV6-3, could not be told apart with the 87-base-pair reads, so those segments were excluded. Linkage disequilibrium might explain the correlated functional status among segregating V segments, but an unknown experimental factor could not be ruled out. Specific HLA alleles were associated with 15,000 to 20,000 TCR beta sequences at a false discovery rate of 0.05 in a later analysis. A later analysis reported that several top co-occurrence clusters appeared linked to parvovirus B19, influenza, CMV and Epstein-Barr virus. The study gave a list of over 150 TCR beta chains associated with cytomegalovirus. In an earlier analysis of about 600 of the donors, most TCR beta V segments appeared in productive rearrangements about 87% or about 30% of the time, broadly matching IMGT annotations. Presence/absence analyses assumed roughly uniform sequencing depth across donors, an assumption that may not hold. Compared with the 666-donor mean, donors in an Asian-associated ancestry cluster had fewer N-insertions in productive TCRs, according to a later genetic analysis. Most TCR sequences were seen in very few donors, while some public TCRs were found in many individuals. HLA typing was unavailable for some donors at each locus, so association tests used only the typed subset. Immune exposure information for the cohort was limited to CMV serostatus. A later genetic analysis associated a missense DCLRE1C variant with V-gene and J-gene trimming of TCR beta chains, and an independent cohort replicated the association. The authors suggested that the approach could potentially be extended to other disease states and immunological phenotypes. Most CMV-associated TCR beta chains appeared to be HLA-restricted in a later analysis, and the HLA associations seemed to be driven largely by CMV exposure. In this cohort, only TCR beta chains were sequenced, and detectable features were limited by the absence of alpha or paired-chain data. A further reported finding was that TCR beta sequences accurately predicted the HLA-A and HLA-B alleles for most subjects in the first cohort. In both the original and validation cohorts, the classifier was reported to diagnose cytomegalovirus status with high specificity and sensitivity. A later analysis found that TCR association rates varied across HLA loci, with DRB1 alleles showing the most associated TCRs and HLA-C alleles the fewest. A cluster of highly shared sequence variants was judged likely to represent a technical artifact of the sequencing pipeline. In vitro tests confirmed that a few of the cytomegalovirus-associated TCR beta chains recognize cytomegalovirus antigens. The earlier analysis of a few hundred of the donors excluded some 15 rarely observed V segments, including chromosome 9 orphons, because counts were too low.

The cohort comprised fewer than 700 healthy bone marrow donors. All cohort members were sampled while nominally healthy, although unrecorded immune exposures were likely present. The donor tested CMV seropositive, placing the donor among the roughly 270 seropositive members of the cohort. Each donor provided a peripheral blood sample, and peripheral blood mononuclear cells were used for TCR beta sequencing. The Qiagen DNeasy Blood Extraction Kit was used to extract genomic DNA from the blood cell samples. Reading the germline V gene gives CDR1 MNHEY and CDR2 SVGAGI. V and J are truncated by 5 bases and 7 bases respectively, leaving an intervening sequence of 12 bases. From cysteine to phenylalanine, the CDR3 is 14 amino acids long. Of all the DNA, just the CDR3 is kept, 42 bases in frame from base 1. Libraries were prepared through the immunoSEQ multiplex PCR assay. For the multiplex PCR, a mixture combining 60 forward primers for TCR Vbeta segments and 13 reverse primers for TCR Jbeta segments was used. The CDR3 region of rearranged TCR beta genes was amplified from genomic DNA by a multiplex PCR assay. The amplified TCR beta libraries were sequenced on the Illumina HiSeq System as 87-base-pair reads. The authors' pipeline ran thus. In a later analysis, tens of millions of unique TCR beta chains were counted across the 650 to 700 repertoires, and approximately 11 million of these chains were shared by at least two donors. Raw reads were error-corrected and collapsed into unique sequences with a nearest-neighbor algorithm that merged closely related sequences to remove PCR and sequencing errors. CDR3 sequences were aligned to IMGT reference sequences to assign V, D and J gene segments. For a sequence to be retained, a match of at least six nucleotides to both a V gene segment and a J gene segment was required. Rearrangements were called productive when the CDR3 lacked stop codons and stayed in frame with V and J; all others were non-productive. CDR3 was defined according to IMGT convention as the region running from the second conserved V-encoded cysteine to the conserved J-encoded phenylalanine. The earlier analysis of roughly 590 of the donors excluded any sequence lacking an unambiguous match to a single V gene segment. In an earlier analysis of 500 to 750 of the donors, V segments were called functional above 56.7% productive rearrangements and were called segregating when the between-donor standard deviation exceeded 5%. A statistical classification framework was developed to diagnose cytomegalovirus status using the catalog of TCR beta chain sequences. A later analysis assigned V and J genes by comparing TCR nucleotide sequences with IMGT/GENE-DB human TR gene sequences. A later analysis assigned CDR3 sequences and most-parsimonious VDJ recombination scenarios with the TCRdist pipeline. A later analysis defined each TCR beta chain by its CDR3 amino acid sequence plus V-gene family, and excluded reads lacking a unique V-gene family. In a later analysis, some 600 highly shared, low-generation-probability nucleotide sequences were removed to address suspected cross-contamination and a sequencing artifact. For each public chain, a later analysis derived a clonal expansion index from normalized ranks of inferred template counts within each repertoire. In a later analysis, generation probabilities were computed with a VDJ recombination model fitted to out-of-frame rearrangements, and the resulting probabilities were checked against IGoR. In a later analysis, hypergeometric tests were used to score TCR-TCR, TCR-HLA and TCR-CMV co-occurrence, with a repertoire-size bias correction applied to TCR pairs. A later analysis estimated false discovery rates by permuting HLA or CMV assignments 20 times. In a later analysis, co-occurring TCRs were grouped using DBSCAN, and TCRdist sequence similarity was added for clustering within HLA-allele-positive subsets. For co-occurrence clustering, repertoires with fewer than 30,000 or more than 120,000 public chains were excluded, along with about five repertoires with anomalous nucleotide sharing. TCRdb took this table from immuneACCESS and kept in-frame rearrangements with V and J called. Such tables lack part of the clones; where checked against another copy, unresolved V genes explain under half of the gap, and the rest is unexplained. That table gives V, J and clone size, and the DNA gave D and trimming. For this sample the table gives about 200,000 clones, of which 79% were detected only once. The ten biggest clones cover 4.4% of the sample.

In the case of this clone: Its antigen remains unidentified. Per-nucleotide qualities are absent, and no much larger clonotype sits a single base away.

Sequencing was done on a sample of PBMCs. The rearranged chain carries TRBV6-5 and TRBJ1-6; a weak D assignment points to TRBD1 (5 bases agree). This clonotype was sampled from a woman aged 25 to 39 in good health and CMV-seropositive. The CDR3 protein: CASSPMGGNSPLHF. The nucleotides are TGTGCCAGCAGTCCTATGGGGGGGAATTCACCCCTCCACTTT.